These 16 T cell receptor beta chains came from one sample sequenced in a study of T-cell reconstitution after alpha-beta-depleted transplantation in children (dated by TCRdb to the mid-2010s). The method was PCR. The instrument was an Illumina HiSeq 2500. TCR libraries were prepared with molecular barcoding, using unique molecular identifiers to normalize TCRbeta repertoire quantification. TCRdb took the public reads, trimmed them with fastp at Q25, ran MiXCR for clone calling and kept in-frame beta chains. Each record represents a unique CDR3 protein, reported with the most common genes and DNA among its rows. The sample table holds some 280,000 distinct CDR3 sequences, of which about a tenth were seen once. Roughly a tenth of the sample is taken by the ten largest. Sequenced material: PBMCs from the stem cell graft donor, taken from the stem cell graft. These receptors originate from a human donor who donated a stem cell graft to a child with SCID.

The chain is built from TRBV5-1 and TRBJ2-7; D is possibly TRBD1 (5 bases). The CDR3 contains 13 residues. CDR1 is SGHRS and CDR2 is YFSETQ in the germline V gene. V lost 0 bases and J 6 bases, leaving 10 bases between the germline ends. The CDR3 spells CASSLEGSGEQYF. DNA of the CDR3: TGCGCCAGCAGCTTGGAGGGGTCGGGCGAGCAGTACTTC.

This clonotype has only a few counts. The J gene is TRBJ2-7, the V gene TRBV5-1; 8 nucleotides line up with TRBD2. V dropped 0 bases and J dropped 5; count of bases not matched to a gene: 13. CDR3 length equals 17 residues. Germline V gene data show CDR1 as SGHRS and CDR2 as YFSETQ. The CDR3 sequence: CASSLAPSGLVGNEQYF. The CDR3 DNA sequence: TGCGCCAGCAGCTTGGCACCTAGCGGGTTGGTCGGGAACGAGCAGTACTTC.

The gene calls are TRBV7-2 and TRBJ1-1; D is ambiguous. Trimming took 1 base from V and 10 from J, leaving 16 bases between them. The CDR3 loop spans 14 amino acids. Germline V gene sequence: CDR1 SGHTA, CDR2 FQGNSA. CDR3 sequence: CASSLGFVGRPAFF. CDR3 nucleotides: TGTGCCAGCAGCTTAGGTTTTGTCGGGAGGCCAGCTTTCTTT.

The chain recombines TRBV5-1 with TRBJ2-7, with D maybe TRBD2 (5 bases). The V end was cut by 0 bases, the J end by 4 bases, with 14 bases between. Per germline, CDR1 SGHRS and CDR2 YFSETQ. The CDR3 runs to 15 residues. The CDR3 nucleotides read TGCGCCAGCAGCTTGGGGTCCCAACGCGGGTACGAGCAGTACTTC. This sequence encodes CASSLGSQRGYEQYF. The whole variable domain, filled in from reference TRBV5-1 and TRBJ2-7, reads KAGVTQTPRYLIKTRGQQVTLSCSPISGHRSVSWYQQTPGQGLQFLFEYFSETQRNKGNFPGRFSGRQFSNSRSEMNVSTLELGDSALYLCASSLGSQRGYEQYFGPGTRLTVT.

This clonotype has a handful of counts. The CDR3 nucleotides read TGCAGTGTTAATCAGGGTAGCACAGATACGCAGTATTTT. Its translation is CSVNQGSTDTQYF. V and J are TRBV20-1 and TRBJ2-3, with a tentative D call TRBD1 (5 bases). Trimming removed 7 bases from V and 0 bases from J, with 11 bases in between. CDR1 is DFQATT, CDR2 SNEGSKA, per germline (reference sequence). There are 13 residues in the CDR3.

On this clonotype: A much larger clone sits a single nucleotide away, making a read error possible. The rearrangement uses TRBV5-1 and TRBJ2-7; D might be TRBD1 or TRBD2, each matching 5 bases. The CDR3 is made up of 13 amino acids. Germline lookup yields CDR1 SGHRS and CDR2 YFSETQ. V was cut by 2 bases and J by 6 bases, with 12 bases left in between. The DNA for the CDR3 is TGCGCCAGCAGCTTTGGGGGAACCTGCGAGCAGTACTTC. Translating it yields CASSFGGTCEQYF.

This clonotype occurred many times. The V call is TRBV4-1, the J call TRBJ2-2; either TRBD1 or TRBD2 may supply D (6 bases each). The CDR3 extends over 15 amino acids. The germline V and J ends were trimmed by 4 bases and 6 bases, with 15 bases remaining between them. Germline V gives CDR1 MGHRA, CDR2 YSYEKL. The DNA of the CDR3 is TGCGCCAGCAGCCCCGGCGCGGAGGGGGCCGGGGAGCTGTTTTTT. Residues: CASSPGAEGAGELFF.

This clonotype was recorded a few times. V usage is TRBV18 and J usage is TRBJ1-6, with 11 bases that match TRBD1. V lost 3 bases and J lost 8; bases outside the gene matches: 6. The germline V gene encodes CDR1 KGHSH and CDR2 LQKENI. The CDR3 length is 16 residues. The CDR3 sequence is CASSPLGTGGDSPLHF. CDR3 DNA: TGTGCCAGCTCACCGCTCGGGACAGGGGGAGATTCACCCCTCCACTTT.

This clonotype was seen only a few times. The CDR3 region has the DNA TGTGCCAGCAGTGATCGGGGAGGACGGGAAAAACTGTTTTTT. Protein sequence: CASSDRGGREKLFF. J is TRBJ1-4 and V is TRBV2; D ambiguous. CDR1 is SNHLY, CDR2 FYNNEI, per germline. V was trimmed by 3 bases and J by 8 bases, leaving 13 bases between them. This CDR3 contains 14 residues.

The chain couples TRBV27 to TRBJ2-2; D might be TRBD1 (6 bases). Germline CDR1 MNHEY, CDR2 SMNVEV (reference sequence). V was trimmed by 5 bases and J by 2 bases, leaving 12 bases between them. The CDR3 contains 15 residues. The CDR3 region is CASSLTGHNTGELFF. As DNA, the CDR3 is TGTGCCAGCAGTCTAACGGGACACAACACCGGGGAGCTGTTTTTT.

Many counts were recorded for this clonotype. This rearrangement joins TRBV12-3 or TRBV12-4 to TRBJ1-1, with D uncertain. The CDR3 totals 13 residues. The germline V and J ends were trimmed by 6 bases and 5 bases, with 13 bases remaining between them. The CDR3 is CASSPTLGTEAFF. The DNA of the CDR3 is TGTGCCAGCAGCCCGACCCTGGGGACTGAAGCTTTCTTT.

The table lists this clonotype with many counts. The chain uses TRBV20-1 and TRBJ2-7; D might be TRBD2 (5 bases). V lost 0 bases and J lost 6, with 9 bases in between. CDR1 is DFQATT and CDR2 is SNEGSKA in the germline V gene (reference sequence). The CDR3 length is 12 residues. The CDR3 DNA sequence: TGCAGTGCTAGAGATCAAGGGAGCGAGCAGTACTTC. Its protein is CSARDQGSEQYF.

This clonotype has ten or more counts. CDR3 bases: TGCAGTGCTCAAGGCCGGGGGGGCCGTGATACGCAGTATTTT. This codes for CSAQGRGGRDTQYF. This chain connects TRBV20-1 to TRBJ2-3; 8 bases align to TRBD2. V was pared by 5 bases and J by 6 bases, with 10 bases of the junction left unmatched. The CDR3 contains 14 residues. The germline V gene has CDR1 DFQATT and CDR2 SNEGSKA (reference sequence).

Many counts were recorded for this clonotype. This sequence joins TRBV5-1 and TRBJ2-3; TRBD2 matches 8 bases. Germline lookup yields CDR1 SGHRS and CDR2 YFSETQ. The J segment lost 0 bases and the V segment lost 0 bases, leaving 12 bases of the junction unmatched. The CDR3 contains 19 residues. The CDR3 region has the DNA TGCGCCAGCAGCTTGGCCGGGTCTAGCGGGTTCACTAGCACAGATACGCAGTATTTT. Encoded protein: CASSLAGSSGFTSTDTQYF.

This chain connects TRBV20-1 to TRBJ2-5; 10 bases map to TRBD2. Germline V gene sequence: CDR1 DFQATT, CDR2 SNEGSKA (reference sequence). This CDR3 comprises 13 residues. V shed 5 bases and J 1 base; nucleotides not matched to a gene: 1. This CDR3 reads CSAERGGQETQYF. The CDR3 DNA follows: TGCAGTGCTGAGCGGGGGGGCCAAGAGACCCAGTACTTC.

V usage is TRBV7-9 and J usage is TRBJ2-7; D assignment may be TRBD1 or TRBD2 (6 bases each). The V end lost 3 bases, the J end lost 5 bases, and 14 bases lay between the germline ends. The CDR3 is made up of 14 amino acids. Germline CDR1 is SEHNR and CDR2 is FQNEAQ (reference sequence). CDR3: CASSFGGLLDEQYF. In nucleotides, the CDR3 is TGTGCCAGCAGCTTTGGGGGGCTCCTAGACGAGCAGTACTTC. Full variable domain (remainder filled in from reference TRBV7-9 and TRBJ2-7): DTGVSQNPRHKITKRGQNVTFRCDPISEHNRLYWYRQTLGQGPEFLTYFQNEAQLEKSRLLSDRFSAERPKGSFSTLEIQRTEQGDSAMYLCASSFGGLLDEQYFGPGTRLTVT.